The next 32 T cell receptor beta chains were all read from a single sample in a study of T cell responses to AZD1222 COVID-19 vaccine. TCRdb's table, derived via immunoSEQ multiplex PCR, lists solely in-frame clones and lacks some. The sample carries tens of thousands of clones, about 90% recorded once. The sample in question was peripheral blood, obtained on day 0 of AZD1222 vaccination. The receptors derive from an adult in good health.

The J gene is TRBJ1-2, the V gene TRBV25-1, with 7 bases that match TRBD1. Germline assignment: CDR1 MGHDK and CDR2 SYGVNS. J was trimmed by 2 bases and V by 3 bases; bases with no gene match: 9. This CDR3 comprises 16 residues. CDR3 residues: CASSDPTTGQNYGYTF. DNA for the CDR3: TGTGCCAGCAGTGACCCAACCACGGGACAGAACTATGGCTACACCTTC.

CDR3 protein: CASSLGTEAFF. The CDR3 coding sequence is TGCGCCAGCAGTTTAGGTACTGAAGCTTTCTTT. The chain recombines TRBV5-1 with TRBJ1-1; unclear D gene. CDR1 and CDR2 (germline): SGHRS, YFSETQ. This CDR3 is 11 amino acids long. V was clipped by 5 bases and J by 5 bases, with 7 bases between them.

This clone was picked up one time. The chain combines TRBV6-5 with TRBJ1-2, with D perhaps matching TRBD1 (6 bases). CDR3 length: 13 residues. Germline V gene lookup returns CDR1 MNHEY and CDR2 SVGAGI. Trimming removed 6 bases at V and 4 bases at J, with 12 bases between. CDR3 in DNA: TGTGCCAGCAGGATACAGGGTAGCTATGGCTACACCTTC. Its translation is CASRIQGSYGYTF.

This rearrangement joins TRBV5-4 to TRBJ2-4; TRBD2 agrees at 13 bases. The CDR3 loop spans 17 amino acids. J gave up 9 bases and V 5 bases, and 14 bases lay outside the gene matches. Germline CDR1 reads SGHNT; CDR2 reads YYREEE (reference sequence). CDR3 sequence reads: CASRSGTSGKRGGIQYF. Here the CDR3 DNA reads TGTGCCAGCAGATCGGGGACTAGCGGGAAGAGGGGTGGCATTCAGTACTTC. Full variable domain (missing parts from reference TRBV5-4 and TRBJ2-4): ETGVTQSPTHLIKTRGQQVTLRCSSQSGHNTVSWYQQALGQGPQFIFQYYREEENGRGNFPPRFSGLQFPNYSSELNVNALELDDSALYLCASRSGTSGKRGGIQYFGAGTRLSVL.

This chain links TRBV28 with TRBJ1-5, with D possibly being TRBD1 (5 bases). V lost 9 bases and J 3 bases, leaving 9 bases between the germline ends. The CDR3 consists of 12 residues. Germline V gene lookup returns CDR1 MDHEN and CDR2 SYDVKM. Written as DNA, the CDR3 is TGTGCCAGTACAGGCACCAATCAGCCCCAGCATTTT. Its translation is CASTGTNQPQHF.

This rearrangement joins TRBV29-1 to TRBJ1-6; tentatively, D is TRBD1 (5 bases). Germline values: CDR1 SQVTM, CDR2 ANQGSEA. Trimming took off 6 bases at V and 7 bases at J, with 13 bases between the two ends. The CDR3 consists of 13 residues. CDR3 sequence reads: CSVRKGLNSPLHF. The CDR3 coding sequence is TGCAGCGTCCGAAAGGGGTTAAATTCACCCCTCCACTTT.

The chain joins TRBV27 to TRBJ2-7, with 8 bases identical to TRBD1. J was trimmed by 1 base and V by 3 bases; bases with no gene match: 2. This CDR3 is built from 14 residues. The germline V gene encodes CDR1 MNHEY and CDR2 SMNVEV (reference sequence). CDR3 sequence reads: CASSFTGGSYEQYF. The DNA for the CDR3 is TGTGCCAGCAGTTTCACAGGGGGATCCTACGAGCAGTACTTC.

The rearrangement uses TRBV6-2 or TRBV6-3 and TRBJ2-1; 7 bases agree with TRBD2. V lost 0 bases to trimming and J lost 4 bases; unmatched junction nucleotides: 9. Germline V gene sequence: CDR1 MNHEY, CDR2 SVGEGT. CDR3 size: 17 residues. The CDR3 DNA sequence: TGTGCCAGCAGTTACTCACCACCTAGCGGAATATACAATGAGCAGTTCTTC. This translates into CASSYSPPSGIYNEQFF.

The DNA of the CDR3 is TGTGCCAGCAGCTTAGGGACTAGCGGGAACAATGAGCAGTTCTTC. Amino acid sequence: CASSLGTSGNNEQFF. The rearrangement joins TRBV7-9 to TRBJ2-1; TRBD2 aligns across 12 bases. The CDR3 loop spans 15 amino acids. Germline CDR1 SEHNR, CDR2 FQNEAQ (reference sequence). The junction had 0 bases not matched to a gene; V was cut back by 1 base and J by 5 bases.

The rearrangement joins TRBV19 to TRBJ1-4; 7 bases are shared with TRBD1. Looked up from germline, CDR1 is LNHDA and CDR2 is SQIVND (reference sequence). The CDR3 consists of 15 residues. The V and J ends lost 7 bases and 4 bases, in that order; junction bases with no gene match: 9. The CDR3 is CASTDIGTVNEKLFF. CDR3 in DNA: TGTGCCAGTACCGACATCGGGACAGTTAATGAAAAACTGTTTTTT.

This sequence joins TRBV28 and TRBJ2-5; no definite D call. The CDR3 runs 13 residues. Germline V gene data show CDR1 as MDHEN and CDR2 as SYDVKM. With 4 bases removed from V and 4 bases from J, the gap between germline ends came to 10 bases. The CDR3 sequence: CASSSRRGETQYF. The DNA of the CDR3 is TGTGCCAGCAGTTCTCGTCGTGGAGAGACCCAGTACTTC.

The rearrangement joins TRBV5-4 to TRBJ2-1, with TRBD2 matching 7 bases. CDR1 SGHNT and CDR2 YYREEE come from the germline V gene (reference sequence). V lost 1 base, J lost 2 bases, and 9 bases stayed unmatched. The length of the CDR3 is 17 residues. The CDR3 region is CASSLIGAGDAYNEQFF. DNA of the CDR3: TGTGCCAGCAGCTTGATCGGGGCGGGAGACGCCTACAATGAGCAGTTCTTC.

This chain uses TRBV2 with TRBJ1-4; D gene unclear. The CDR3 consists of 15 residues. Germline V gene lookup returns CDR1 SNHLY and CDR2 FYNNEI. V was pared by 8 bases and J by 0 bases, with 13 bases between. The CDR3 DNA is TGTGCCAGCCATATACCGCCGGCAACTAATGAAAAACTGTTTTTT. It codes for CASHIPPATNEKLFF.

The chain recombines TRBV20-1 with TRBJ2-3, with 7 bases matching TRBD2. With V trimmed by 3 bases and J by 5 bases, 17 bases remained unmatched. The length of the CDR3 is 17 residues. Germline CDR1 DFQATT, CDR2 SNEGSKA (reference sequence). CDR3 protein: CSASLREYIPRRDTQYF. The DNA of the CDR3 is TGCAGTGCTAGTTTGCGGGAGTATATTCCGCGGCGAGATACGCAGTATTTT.

This clone has a single count. The chain links TRBV7-2 to TRBJ2-7; possibly TRBD1 for D (6 bases). CDR1 and CDR2 (germline): SGHTA, FQGNSA. The CDR3 contains 14 residues. With 3 bases removed from V and 2 bases from J, the gap between germline ends came to 11 bases. The CDR3 loop reads CASSFGQPTYEQYF. The CDR3 DNA reads TGTGCCAGCAGCTTTGGACAGCCCACCTACGAGCAGTACTTC.

The V and J genes are TRBV5-1 and TRBJ2-1; 8 nucleotides agree with TRBD2. Germline-derived CDR1 and CDR2 are SGHRS and YFSETQ. The CDR3 runs to 15 residues. J gave up 8 bases and V 4 bases, and 11 bases lay outside the gene matches. This CDR3 is CASSLLSGSVDEQFF. The DNA of the CDR3 is TGCGCCAGCAGCCTACTAAGCGGGAGTGTAGATGAGCAGTTCTTC.

This chain connects TRBV19 to TRBJ2-7; 12 bases align to TRBD2. CDR1 and CDR2 from the germline V gene are LNHDA and SQIVND (reference sequence). There are 15 residues in the CDR3. Trimming took 5 bases from V and 2 from J; bases not matched to a gene: 4. This CDR3 reads CASSQRTSGTYEQYF. In DNA, the CDR3 is TGTGCCAGTAGTCAGCGGACTAGCGGGACCTACGAGCAGTACTTC.

The chain couples TRBV5-1 to TRBJ2-1; 8 nucleotides agree with TRBD2. This CDR3 has 12 residues. The germline CDR1 and CDR2 sequences are SGHRS and YFSETQ. V was clipped by 5 bases and J by 10 bases; unmatched bases: 5. The DNA of the CDR3 is TGCGCCAGCAGATACTTAGCGGGAGAGCAGTTCTTC. Protein product: CASRYLAGEQFF.

CDR3 loop: CAISEQENTEAFF. The CDR3 DNA reads as TGTGCCATCAGTGAACAGGAAAACACTGAAGCTTTCTTT. The V and J genes are TRBV10-3 and TRBJ1-1; TRBD1 might be the D (5 bases). Germline CDR1 reads ENHRY; CDR2 reads SYGVKD. The CDR3 length is 13 residues. V lost 3 bases and J 2 bases, leaving 7 bases between the germline ends.

The V gene is TRBV11-2, the J gene TRBJ2-5; 7 bases are a match to TRBD2. CDR1 SGHAT and CDR2 FQNNGV come from the germline V gene. V was pared by 2 bases and J by 5 bases, with 5 bases of the junction left unmatched. The length of the CDR3 is 14 residues. The CDR3 sequence: CASSLMTSYETQYF. CDR3 DNA sequence: TGTGCCAGCAGCTTAATGACTAGCTATGAGACCCAGTACTTC.

The V and J genes are TRBV5-5 and TRBJ1-1, with D uncertain. The CDR3 runs to 13 residues. The V end lost 1 base, the J end lost 1 base, and 5 bases lay between the germline ends. The germline V gene has CDR1 SGHKS and CDR2 YYEKEE (reference sequence). The CDR3 loop is CASSLRRNTEAFF. CDR3 bases: TGTGCCAGCAGCTTGAGGAGGAACACTGAAGCTTTCTTT.

This sequence joins TRBV10-1 and TRBJ2-3; 8 bases are a match to TRBD2. CDR3 length equals 18 residues. From germline, CDR1 is WNHNN and CDR2 SYGVQD (reference sequence). After removal of 0 bases from V and 2 bases from J, the junction contained 10 bases not matched to a gene. The CDR3 DNA reads as TGCGCCAGCAGTGAGTCGCGATTTAGCGGGACGAACACAGATACGCAGTATTTT. Its protein product is CASSESRFSGTNTDTQYF.

V and J are TRBV6-6 and TRBJ2-7; D possibly corresponds to TRBD2 (6 bases). V lost 4 bases and J lost 3, with 13 bases in between. This CDR3 region has 14 residues. The V gene's germline CDR1 is MNHNY and CDR2 SVGAGI (reference sequence). In DNA form, the CDR3 reads TGTGCCAGCAGTTCCGGGGCGCGGGGCTACGAGCAGTACTTC. Its protein product is CASSSGARGYEQYF.

The rearrangement joins TRBV29-1 to TRBJ1-3, with D hard to call. CDR1 and CDR2 from the germline V gene are SQVTM and ANQGSEA. CDR3 length: 15 residues. The ends were cut back, 2 bases at V and 0 bases at J, with 11 bases in the middle. The CDR3 nucleotides read TGCAGCGTTGAATCGTTGGGGAGCTCTGGAAACACCATATATTTT. Translating it yields CSVESLGSSGNTIYF. Based on the CDR3 plus reference TRBV29-1 and TRBJ1-3, the full variable domain is SAVISQKPSRDICQRGTSLTIQCQVDSQVTMMFWYRQQPGQSLTLIATANQGSEATYESGFVIDKFPISRPNLTFSTLTVSNMSPEDSSIYLCSVESLGSSGNTIYFGEGSWLTVV.

This clone was seen once. The rearrangement uses TRBV10-3 and TRBJ1-6, with a tentative D call TRBD1 (6 bases). V lost 2 bases, J lost 7 bases, and 15 bases lay in between. CDR3 length: 16 residues. Germline lookup yields CDR1 ENHRY and CDR2 SYGVKD. CDR3 in DNA: TGTGCCATCAGTGAGGGTCGGGGGGCGCGGAATTCACCCCTCCACTTT. Encoded protein: CAISEGRGARNSPLHF.

The chain uses TRBV5-1 and TRBJ1-6; no clear D gene. Trimming took off 0 bases at V and 10 bases at J, with 14 bases between the two ends. The germline V gene has CDR1 SGHRS and CDR2 YFSETQ. The CDR3 is made up of 15 amino acids. CDR3 bases: TGCGCCAGCAGCTTGGCCGGAGGGTGGAGATCACCCCTCCACTTT. Its translation is CASSLAGGWRSPLHF.

In its sample, this clone was seen a few times. This chain links TRBV29-1 with TRBJ1-5, with 7 positions matching TRBD1. The junction had 6 bases not matched to a gene; V was cut back by 5 bases and J by 2 bases. There are 14 residues in the CDR3. From germline, CDR1 is SQVTM and CDR2 ANQGSEA. In DNA form, the CDR3 reads TGCAGCGTTAGACAGGGACCTGGCAATCAGCCCCAGCATTTT. Translating gives CSVRQGPGNQPQHF.

The count of this clone is one. The chain has TRBV7-2 and TRBJ1-2; D uncertain. Germline assignment: CDR1 SGHTA and CDR2 FQGNSA. This CDR3 comprises 18 residues. V was pared by 1 base and J by 0 bases, with 18 bases between. The CDR3 sequence: CASSLEFLAGRTNYGYTF. The CDR3 DNA is TGTGCCAGCAGCTTAGAGTTTCTCGCTGGCAGGACTAACTATGGCTACACCTTC.

The rearrangement joins TRBV6-1 to TRBJ1-5, with 9 bases identical to TRBD1. There are 16 residues in the CDR3. Trimming removed 1 base from V and 7 bases from J; junction bases left unmatched: 8. Germline V gene data show CDR1 as MNHNS and CDR2 as SASEGT. The CDR3 nucleotides read TGTGCCAGCAGTGAAGTAGTACAGGGGGCCAACCAGCCCCAGCATTTT. Its translation is CASSEVVQGANQPQHF.

This chain connects TRBV15 to TRBJ1-1, with unresolved D. V lost 0 bases to trimming and J lost 0 bases, with 8 bases between them. The CDR3 is 15 amino acids. CDR1 and CDR2 from the germline V gene are LNHNV and YYDKDF (reference sequence). The CDR3 bases are TGTGCCACCAGCAGAGACAACAGTCTGAACACTGAAGCTTTCTTT. Encoded protein: CATSRDNSLNTEAFF.

The CDR3 bases are TGCGCCAGCAGCCAAGATCGGGGGTTTAGCGGGGTTGAGCAGTTCTTC. This sequence encodes CASSQDRGFSGVEQFF. The chain combines TRBV4-1 with TRBJ2-1, with 8 nucleotides matching TRBD2. This CDR3 comprises 16 residues. The germline CDR1 and CDR2 sequences are MGHRA and YSYEKL. V lost 0 bases to trimming and J lost 9 bases; unmatched junction nucleotides: 10.

V and J are TRBV5-1 and TRBJ1-1; no clear D. The V end was cut by 2 bases, the J end by 2 bases, with 7 bases between. This CDR3 spans 13 amino acids. Per the germline V gene, CDR1 is SGHRS and CDR2 is YFSETQ. The DNA for the CDR3 is TGCGCCAGCAGCTTTGTTTCTAACACTGAAGCTTTCTTT. It encodes CASSFVSNTEAFF.